The present T cell receptor beta chain was sequenced within a study of control samples from healthy donors and cancer patients. The data were produced by immunoSEQ multiplex PCR, yet TCRdb's version contains in-frame clones alone and is incomplete. The profile covers 90,000 to 100,000 clones, with 70% to 80% appearing a single time and 10% taken by the ten largest. CDR3 length: 15 amino acids. V shed 6 bases and J 4 bases; nucleotides not matched to a gene: 5. CDR1 SGHAT and CDR2 FQNNGV come from the germline V gene. This chain joins TRBV11-2 and TRBJ2-1; 11 bases match TRBD2. This TCR was recovered from a woman in her thirties in good health. Sequencing was performed on blood. CDR3 sequence: CASSLGLAVYNEQFF. In DNA, the CDR3 is TGTGCCAGCAGTCTGGGACTAGCGGTTTACAATGAGCAGTTCTTC.